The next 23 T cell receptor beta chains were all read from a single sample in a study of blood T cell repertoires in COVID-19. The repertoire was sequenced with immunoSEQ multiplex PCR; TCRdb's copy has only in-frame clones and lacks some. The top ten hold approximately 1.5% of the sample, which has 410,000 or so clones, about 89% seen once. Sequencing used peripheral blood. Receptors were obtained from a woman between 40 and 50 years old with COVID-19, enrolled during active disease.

The CDR3 sequence is CSVGNTEAFF. The CDR3, as DNA: TGCAGCGTCGGTAACACTGAAGCTTTCTTT. The chain employs TRBV29-1 and TRBJ1-1; D is uncertain. The V end was cut by 6 bases, the J end by 2 bases, with 4 bases between. The V gene's germline CDR1 is SQVTM and CDR2 ANQGSEA. The CDR3 length is 10 residues.

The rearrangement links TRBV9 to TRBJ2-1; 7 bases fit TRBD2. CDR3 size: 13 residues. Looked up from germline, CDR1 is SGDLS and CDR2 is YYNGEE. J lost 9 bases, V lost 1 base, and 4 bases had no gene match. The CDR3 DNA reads TGTGCCAGCAGCGTAACAACGGGAGGTGAGCAGTTCTTC. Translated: CASSVTTGGEQFF.

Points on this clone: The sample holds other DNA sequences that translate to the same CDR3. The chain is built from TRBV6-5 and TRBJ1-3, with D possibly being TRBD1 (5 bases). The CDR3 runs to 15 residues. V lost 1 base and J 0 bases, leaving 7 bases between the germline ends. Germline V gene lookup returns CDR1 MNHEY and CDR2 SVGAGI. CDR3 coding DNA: TGTGCCAGCAGTTACTGGGGGGACTCTGGAAACACCATATATTTT. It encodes CASSYWGDSGNTIYF.

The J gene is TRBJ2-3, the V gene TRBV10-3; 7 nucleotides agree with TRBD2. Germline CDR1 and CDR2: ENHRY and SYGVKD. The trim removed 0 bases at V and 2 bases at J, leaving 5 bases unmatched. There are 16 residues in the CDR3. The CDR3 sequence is CAISESIRGDTDTQYF. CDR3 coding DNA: TGTGCCATCAGTGAGTCGATTCGGGGGGACACAGATACGCAGTATTTT.

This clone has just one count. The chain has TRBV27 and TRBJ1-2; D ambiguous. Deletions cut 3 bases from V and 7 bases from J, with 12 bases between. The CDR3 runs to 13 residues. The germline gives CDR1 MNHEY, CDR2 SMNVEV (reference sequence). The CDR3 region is CASSFTHRGGYTF. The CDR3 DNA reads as TGTGCCAGCAGTTTTACTCACCGAGGTGGCTACACCTTC.

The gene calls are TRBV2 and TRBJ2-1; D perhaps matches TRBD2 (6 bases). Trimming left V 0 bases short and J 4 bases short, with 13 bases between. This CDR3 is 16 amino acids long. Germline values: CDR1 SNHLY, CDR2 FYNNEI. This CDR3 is CASSEAKREPYNEQFF. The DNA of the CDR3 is TGTGCCAGCAGTGAAGCAAAACGGGAGCCTTACAATGAGCAGTTCTTC. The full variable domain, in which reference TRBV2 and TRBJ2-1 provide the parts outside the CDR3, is EPEVTQTPSHQVTQMGQEVILRCVPISNHLYFYWYRQILGQKVEFLVSFYNNEISEKSEIFDDQFSVERPDGSNFTLKIRSTKLEDSAMYFCASSEAKREPYNEQFFGPGTRLTVL.

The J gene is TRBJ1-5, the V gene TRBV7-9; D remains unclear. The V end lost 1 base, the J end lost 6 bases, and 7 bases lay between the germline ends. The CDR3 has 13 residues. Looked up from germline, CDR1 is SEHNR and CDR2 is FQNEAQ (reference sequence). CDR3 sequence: CASSLVTGQPQHF. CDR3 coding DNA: TGTGCCAGCAGCTTAGTCACTGGTCAGCCCCAGCATTTT.

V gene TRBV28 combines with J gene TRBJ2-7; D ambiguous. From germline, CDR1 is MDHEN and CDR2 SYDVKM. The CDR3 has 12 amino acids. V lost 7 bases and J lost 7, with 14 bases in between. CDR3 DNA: TGTGCCAGCACCACCTCGAGGCGGGAGCAGTACTTC. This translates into CASTTSRREQYF.

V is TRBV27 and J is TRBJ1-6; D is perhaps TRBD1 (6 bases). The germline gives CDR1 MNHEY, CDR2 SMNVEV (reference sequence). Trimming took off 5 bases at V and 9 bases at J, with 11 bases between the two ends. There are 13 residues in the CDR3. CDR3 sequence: CASSVTGSSPLHF. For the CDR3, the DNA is TGTGCCAGCAGTGTTACAGGGAGTTCACCCCTCCACTTT.

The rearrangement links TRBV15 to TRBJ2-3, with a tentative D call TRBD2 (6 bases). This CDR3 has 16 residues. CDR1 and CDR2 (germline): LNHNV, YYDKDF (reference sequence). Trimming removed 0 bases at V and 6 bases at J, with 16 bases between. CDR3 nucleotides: TGTGCCACCAGCAGAGATGGGTCGGCGGGGCAGGATACGCAGTATTTT. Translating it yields CATSRDGSAGQDTQYF.

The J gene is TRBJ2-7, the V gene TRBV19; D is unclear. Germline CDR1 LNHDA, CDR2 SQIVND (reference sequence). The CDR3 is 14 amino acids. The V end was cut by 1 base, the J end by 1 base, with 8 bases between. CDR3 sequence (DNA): TGTGCCAGTAGTATAGTTAGACATTCCTACGAGCAGTACTTC. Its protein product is CASSIVRHSYEQYF.

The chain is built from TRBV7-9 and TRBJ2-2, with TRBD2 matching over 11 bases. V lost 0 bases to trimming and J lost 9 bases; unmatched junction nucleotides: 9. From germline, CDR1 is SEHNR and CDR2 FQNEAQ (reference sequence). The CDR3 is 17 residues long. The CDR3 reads CASSLARTSGYRRELFF. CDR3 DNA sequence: TGTGCCAGCAGCTTAGCGCGGACTAGCGGGTATCGCCGGGAGCTGTTTTTT.

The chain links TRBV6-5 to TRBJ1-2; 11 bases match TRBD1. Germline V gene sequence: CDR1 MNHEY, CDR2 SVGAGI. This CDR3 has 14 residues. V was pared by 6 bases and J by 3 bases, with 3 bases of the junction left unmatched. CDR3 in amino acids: CASRPGQGDYGYTF. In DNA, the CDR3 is TGTGCCAGCAGACCGGGACAGGGGGACTATGGCTACACCTTC.

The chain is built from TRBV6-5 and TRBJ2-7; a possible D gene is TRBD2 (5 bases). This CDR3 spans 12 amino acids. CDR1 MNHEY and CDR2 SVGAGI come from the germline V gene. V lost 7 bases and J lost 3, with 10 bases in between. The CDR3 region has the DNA TGTGCCAGCAAGCAGACTAACTACGAGCAGTACTTC. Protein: CASKQTNYEQYF.

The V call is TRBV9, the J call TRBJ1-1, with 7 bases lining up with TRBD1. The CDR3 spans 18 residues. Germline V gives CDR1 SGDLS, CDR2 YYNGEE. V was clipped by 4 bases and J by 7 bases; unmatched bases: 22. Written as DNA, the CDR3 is TGTGCCAGCAGCCCCCTGAGGGGGACAGCCACGGGTCATGTTGAAGCTTTCTTT. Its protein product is CASSPLRGTATGHVEAFF.

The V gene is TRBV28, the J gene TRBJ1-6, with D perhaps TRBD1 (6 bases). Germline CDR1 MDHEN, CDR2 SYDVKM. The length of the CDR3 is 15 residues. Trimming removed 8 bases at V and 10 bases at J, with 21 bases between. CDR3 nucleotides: TGTGCCAGCCGGATGCCGGGGGGCATGGGGTCACCCCTCCACTTT. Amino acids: CASRMPGGMGSPLHF. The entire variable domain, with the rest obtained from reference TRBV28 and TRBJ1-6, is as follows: DVKVTQSSRYLVKRTGEKVFLECVQDMDHENMFWYRQDPGLGLRLIYFSYDVKMKEKGDIPEGYSVSREKKERFSLILESASTNQTSMYLCASRMPGGMGSPLHFGNGTRLTVT.

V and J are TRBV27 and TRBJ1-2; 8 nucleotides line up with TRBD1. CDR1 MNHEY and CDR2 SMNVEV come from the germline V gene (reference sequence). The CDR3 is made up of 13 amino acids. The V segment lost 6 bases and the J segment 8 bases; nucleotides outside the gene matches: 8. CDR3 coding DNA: TGTGCCAGCAGGCCCGACAGGGGTGGCGGCTACACCTTC. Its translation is CASRPDRGGGYTF.

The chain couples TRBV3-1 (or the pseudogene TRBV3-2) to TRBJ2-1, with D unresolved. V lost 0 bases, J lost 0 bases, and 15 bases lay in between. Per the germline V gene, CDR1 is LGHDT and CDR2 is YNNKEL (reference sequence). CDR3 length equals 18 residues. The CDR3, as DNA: TGTGCCAGCAGCCAAGACCTGACTCCTCCGAGCTCCTACAATGAGCAGTTCTTC. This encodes CASSQDLTPPSSYNEQFF.

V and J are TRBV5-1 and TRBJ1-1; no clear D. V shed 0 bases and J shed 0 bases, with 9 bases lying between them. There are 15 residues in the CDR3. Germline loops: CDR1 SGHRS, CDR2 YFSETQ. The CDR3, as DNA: TGCGCCAGCAGCTTGGCCCTTGCAGTGAACACTGAAGCTTTCTTT. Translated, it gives CASSLALAVNTEAFF.

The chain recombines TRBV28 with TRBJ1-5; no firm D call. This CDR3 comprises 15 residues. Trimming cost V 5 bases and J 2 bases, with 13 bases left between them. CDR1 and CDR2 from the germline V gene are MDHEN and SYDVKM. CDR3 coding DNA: TGTGCCAGCAGTGCTCCTAAAATGGGCAATCAGCCCCAGCATTTT. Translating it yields CASSAPKMGNQPQHF.

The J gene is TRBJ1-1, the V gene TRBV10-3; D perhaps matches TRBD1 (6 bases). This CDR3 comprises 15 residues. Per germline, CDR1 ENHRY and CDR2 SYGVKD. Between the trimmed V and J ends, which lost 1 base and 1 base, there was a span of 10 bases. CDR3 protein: CAISEWQGRNTEAFF. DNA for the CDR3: TGTGCCATCAGTGAGTGGCAGGGGAGGAACACTGAAGCTTTCTTT.

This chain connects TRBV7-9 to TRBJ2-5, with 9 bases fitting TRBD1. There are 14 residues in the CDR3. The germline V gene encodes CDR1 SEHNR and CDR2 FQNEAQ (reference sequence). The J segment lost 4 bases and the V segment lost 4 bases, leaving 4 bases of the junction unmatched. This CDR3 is CASSWDRDLETQYF. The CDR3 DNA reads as TGTGCCAGCAGCTGGGACAGGGATTTAGAGACCCAGTACTTC. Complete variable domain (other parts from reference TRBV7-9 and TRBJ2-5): DTGVSQNPRHKITKRGQNVTFRCDPISEHNRLYWYRQTLGQGPEFLTYFQNEAQLEKSRLLSDRFSAERPKGSFSTLEIQRTEQGDSAMYLCASSWDRDLETQYFGPGTRLLVL.

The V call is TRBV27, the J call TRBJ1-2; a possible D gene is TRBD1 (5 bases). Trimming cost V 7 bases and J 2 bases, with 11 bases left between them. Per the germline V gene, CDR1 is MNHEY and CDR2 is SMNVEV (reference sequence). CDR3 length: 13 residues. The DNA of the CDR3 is TGTGCCAGCACTCCAGGGCAAAACTATGGCTACACCTTC. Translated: CASTPGQNYGYTF.